This paragraph covers one T cell receptor (beta chain) sequence. Per the original methods: Amplification from reference gene primers served as the basis for estimated nucleated cell counts. Sequenced by immunoSEQ multiplex PCR; TCRdb stores in-frame clones only, minus some. For V, J and clone size, that table is used; D and trimming come from the DNA. The sample yields about 85,000 clones, 90% seen once. This specimen comes from a study of blood T cell repertoires in COVID-19. Study context: Sources were T cells, B-cell-depleted T cells, or PBMCs; the material itself was cDNA or gDNA.

V lost 2 bases and J lost 3, with 6 bases in between. Per germline, CDR1 KGHSH and CDR2 LQKENI. The CDR3 has 13 residues. The sample consisted of peripheral blood. The receptor was isolated from an elderly woman with active or convalescent COVID-19. The gene calls are TRBV18 and TRBJ2-3; no clear D gene. The CDR3 reads CASSPDKTDTQYF. Written as DNA, the CDR3 is TGTGCCAGCTCACCAGACAAAACAGATACGCAGTATTTT.